Below are 19 T cell receptor beta chains sequenced from a single sample in a study of T cell responses to AZD1222 COVID-19 vaccine. The assay was immunoSEQ multiplex PCR, and TCRdb's table has in-frame clones only and misses some. Altogether tens of thousands of clones are present, 65% to 85% being singletons, with the ten largest covering roughly 7.3%. This specimen was peripheral blood, taken on day 0 of AZD1222 vaccination. Receptors originate from an adult in good health.

The genes are TRBV7-5 and TRBJ2-7; the table's D call of TRBD1 was not tested on the DNA. TRBV7-5 is tagged as a pseudogene. This CDR3 contains 15 residues. The CDR3 here is CARSAAGTLAYEQYF. CDR3 sequence (DNA): TGTGCCAGAAGCGCGGCCGGGACATTGGCCTACGAGCAGTACTTC.

The chain employs TRBV2 and TRBJ2-1, with 10 positions matching TRBD1. The V segment lost 6 bases and the J segment 3 bases; nucleotides outside the gene matches: 8. The germline V gene has CDR1 SNHLY and CDR2 FYNNEI. The CDR3 totals 16 residues. The CDR3 DNA is TGTGCCAGCAGCGGGACAGGGGAATCCTTCTACAATGAGCAGTTCTTC. Encoded protein: CASSGTGESFYNEQFF.

The chain joins TRBV5-4 to TRBJ2-2, with D tentatively TRBD1 (6 bases). CDR1 and CDR2 (germline): SGHNT, YYREEE (reference sequence). The CDR3 consists of 17 residues. V was cut by 4 bases and J by 2 bases, with 18 bases left in between. CDR3 bases: TGTGCCAGCAGCCCCGAAATCAGGGGATCTAACACCGGGGAGCTGTTTTTT. Its translation: CASSPEIRGSNTGELFF.

This chain connects TRBV28 to TRBJ2-7; D is possibly TRBD1 (6 bases). This CDR3 is 19 amino acids long. V was pared by 2 bases and J by 5 bases, with 28 bases between. Germline CDR1 is MDHEN and CDR2 is SYDVKM. The CDR3 sequence is CASSLMPRARGKGNHEQYF. In DNA form, the CDR3 reads TGTGCCAGCAGTTTAATGCCTCGGGCCAGGGGCAAGGGGAACCACGAGCAGTACTTC.

The rearrangement joins TRBV7-2 to TRBJ2-4; D may be TRBD1 (6 bases). The CDR3 consists of 14 residues. V was clipped by 3 bases and J by 11 bases, with 17 bases between them. CDR1 SGHTA and CDR2 FQGNSA come from the germline V gene. In DNA, the CDR3 is TGTGCCAGCAGCTTGCGAGGGGACATGACTCTTCAGTACTTC. Its translation is CASSLRGDMTLQYF.

V gene TRBV5-4 combines with J gene TRBJ2-3; D unresolved. The CDR3 sequence is 15 residues long. V dropped 0 bases and J dropped 0 bases, with 8 bases sitting between them. Per germline, CDR1 SGHNT and CDR2 YYREEE (reference sequence). The CDR3 DNA sequence: TGTGCCAGCAGCTTGGGGCGGCCTAGCACAGATACGCAGTATTTT. It yields the protein CASSLGRPSTDTQYF.

The chain couples TRBV10-3 to TRBJ1-5; D uncertain. This CDR3 has 13 residues. Germline CDR1 and CDR2: ENHRY and SYGVKD. V was pared by 3 bases and J by 5 bases, with 8 bases between. This chain's CDR3 is CAISDRWDQPQHF. The CDR3 bases are TGTGCCATCAGTGATAGATGGGATCAGCCCCAGCATTTT.

The chain combines TRBV30 with TRBJ1-6; no reliable D call. Germline V gene lookup returns CDR1 GTSNPN and CDR2 SVGIG (reference sequence). The CDR3 consists of 13 residues. The germline V and J ends were trimmed by 5 bases and 7 bases, with 12 bases remaining between them. The CDR3 reads CAWEGGPNSPLHF. The CDR3, as DNA: TGTGCCTGGGAGGGCGGACCAAATTCACCCCTCCACTTT.

The J gene is TRBJ1-5, the V gene TRBV19, with D unresolved. The CDR3 spans 14 residues. Germline V lookup: CDR1 LNHDA, CDR2 SQIVND (reference sequence). Trimming shortened V by 7 bases and J by 2 bases, and 12 bases separated the two germline ends. CDR3 sequence reads: CASIQVGGNQPQHF. The CDR3 DNA reads as TGTGCCAGTATCCAAGTTGGGGGCAATCAGCCCCAGCATTTT. Full variable domain (outside the CDR3, taken from reference TRBV19 and TRBJ1-5): DGGITQSPKYLFRKEGQNVTLSCEQNLNHDAMYWYRQDPGQGLRLIYYSQIVNDFQKGDIAEGYSVSREKKESFPLTVTSAQKNPTAFYLCASIQVGGNQPQHFGDGTRLSIL.

This chain joins TRBV6-5 and TRBJ1-1; the match to TRBD1 covers 7 bases. This CDR3 contains 14 residues. CDR1 and CDR2 (germline): MNHEY, SVGAGI. V shed 6 bases and J 1 base; nucleotides not matched to a gene: 5. In DNA, the CDR3 is TGTGCCAGCAGGACAGGGTTCCAGAACACTGAAGCTTTCTTT. Its translation is CASRTGFQNTEAFF.

V usage is TRBV5-4 and J usage is TRBJ1-2, with 9 bases aligning to TRBD1. Looked up from germline, CDR1 is SGHNT and CDR2 is YYREEE (reference sequence). V dropped 4 bases and J dropped 4; count of bases not matched to a gene: 5. This CDR3 is 14 amino acids long. CDR3 sequence: CASSIGQGSYGYTF. The CDR3 bases are TGTGCCAGCAGCATCGGACAGGGGAGCTATGGCTACACCTTC.

This clone has just one count. The gene calls are TRBV5-1 and TRBJ2-5; no reliable D call. Looked up from germline, CDR1 is SGHRS and CDR2 is YFSETQ. CDR3 length: 14 amino acids. The ends were cut back, 5 bases at V and 2 bases at J, with 13 bases in the middle. CDR3 bases: TGCGCCAGCAGGCGTGGTCTGGGTCAAGAGACCCAGTACTTC. Translated, it gives CASRRGLGQETQYF.

About this clone: Other DNA sequences in the sample encode the same CDR3. The chain is built from TRBV4-3 and TRBJ1-1, with no clear D. The V end lost 0 bases, the J end lost 4 bases, and 6 bases lay between the germline ends. Germline CDR1 and CDR2: LGHNA and YSLEER. The CDR3 is made up of 13 amino acids. The CDR3 DNA reads TGCGCCAGCAGCCAAGACCGGGGCACTGAAGCTTTCTTT. Its translation: CASSQDRGTEAFF.

This clone was seen once. DNA of the CDR3: TGTGCCAGCAGCTTACAACAGGGGGCGCGGGGCCAGTACTTC. As protein: CASSLQQGARGQYF. The chain links TRBV7-8 to TRBJ2-5; 9 bases are shared with TRBD1. This CDR3 is built from 14 residues. The V gene end was trimmed by 2 bases and the J gene end by 10 bases; junction bases not matched to a gene: 8. Germline CDR1 and CDR2: SGHVS and FQNEAQ.

The chain links TRBV7-8 to TRBJ2-7, with a possible D match to TRBD1 (5 bases). Germline CDR1 SGHVS, CDR2 FQNEAQ. V lost 5 bases, J lost 6 bases, and 23 bases lay in between. This CDR3 comprises 16 residues. The CDR3 sequence is CASSLNAGPSPGEQYF. CDR3 DNA: TGTGCCAGCAGCCTTAACGCAGGGCCCAGTCCGGGCGAGCAGTACTTC.

Only a few counts were recorded for this clone. The chain is built from TRBV19 and TRBJ2-2; D assignment may be TRBD1 or TRBD2 (6 bases each). Germline V lookup: CDR1 LNHDA, CDR2 SQIVND (reference sequence). The CDR3 is 15 residues long. Trimming left V 3 bases short and J 3 bases short, with 11 bases between. CDR3 sequence reads: CASSMGGAYTGELFF. CDR3 nucleotides: TGTGCCAGTAGTATGGGGGGCGCGTACACCGGGGAGCTGTTTTTT.

The chain combines TRBV2 with TRBJ2-3; no clear D gene. This CDR3 contains 13 residues. V lost 5 bases and J 6 bases, leaving 12 bases between the germline ends. Germline CDR1 reads SNHLY; CDR2 reads FYNNEI. In DNA, the CDR3 is TGTGCCAGCAGTTCCGACCTGGGGGATACGCAGTATTTT. Its protein is CASSSDLGDTQYF.

The chain couples TRBV4-2 to TRBJ1-6; tentative D call: TRBD1 (6 bases). The length of the CDR3 is 16 residues. V lost 4 bases to trimming and J lost 4 bases, with 14 bases between them. Looked up from germline, CDR1 is LGHNA and CDR2 is YNFKEQ. In nucleotides, the CDR3 is TGTGCCAGCAGCCCAGGGGCGAGGGGGTATAATTCACCCCTCCACTTT. Amino acid sequence: CASSPGARGYNSPLHF.

The V call is TRBV5-4, the J call TRBJ1-6; 9 nucleotides match TRBD1. The germline CDR1 and CDR2 sequences are SGHNT and YYREEE (reference sequence). The CDR3 has 14 amino acids. With V trimmed by 3 bases and J by 11 bases, 6 bases remained unmatched. In DNA form, the CDR3 reads TGTGCCAGCAGCTGGACAGGGGCAAAGGCACCCCTCCACTTT. This encodes CASSWTGAKAPLHF.